The T cell receptor (beta chain) described here comes from a study of cytomegalovirus exposure and HLA in healthy donors (dated by TCRdb to the late 2010s). Regarding the complete study: According to an earlier analysis of a few hundred of the donors, about 179 million T cells yielded 117 million unique TCR beta sequences and 276 Gb of sequence data. Roughly 300 gigabases of sequencing data and 75 million to 85 million unique TCR sequences made up an early release that covered approximately 620 HLA-typed donors. Among the roughly 400 genotyped donors, around 81% belonged to the genetic ancestry cluster associated with self-reported Caucasian donors. The study was designed to test whether signatures of past pathogen exposure could be identified by cataloging public T cell receptors. The T cell repertoires of several hundred subjects were profiled by immunosequencing and related to cytomegalovirus serostatus. Besides the first cohort of 666 subjects, a separate validation cohort made up of some 110 different subjects was used. To predict cytomegalovirus infection status, the study brought together high-throughput TCR immunosequencing, statistical association of individual TCRs with disease status, and machine learning. A later analysis re-analyzed previously published TCR beta repertoires from hundreds of donors and added high-resolution HLA genotyping to study TCR occurrence patterns. Rather than using new phenotypic data, the later analysis identified candidate immune exposures from TCR beta sequences and from how often those sequences occurred across donors. An earlier analysis of 450 to 750 of the donors used high-throughput TCR beta sequencing to judge whether each TCR beta V gene segment behaved as functional or pseudogenic. Donor age, sex, ethnicity and CMV serostatus were compiled together with the repertoire data. A later genetic analysis used genome-wide SNP genotypes for about 60% of the roughly 700 donors, treating that subset as a discovery cohort. All discovery cohort repertoires had been generated on a single sequencing platform. HLA typing covered class I and class II loci at four-digit resolution. The number of typed donors differed by locus: roughly 629-640 for A, B, C, DRB1 and DQB1; 500 to 550 for DQA1; 606 for DPA1; and 400 to 480 for DPB1. Roughly 5 DR-DQ haplotypes were treated as single units for association and clustering because of strong linkage in the cohort. On average, around 230,000 unique TCR beta nucleotide sequences were sequenced per donor among about 400 genotyped donors of the cohort, with roughly a sixth of those sequences being non-productive.

The investigation overall reported the following: Correlated functional status among segregating V segments might be attributable to linkage disequilibrium, but an unknown experimental factor could not be ruled out. This cohort had only TCR beta chains sequenced, and the lack of alpha or paired-chain data limited which features could be detected. In an earlier analysis of fewer than 700 of the donors, most TCR beta V segments appeared in productive rearrangements about 90% or about 30% of the time, broadly matching IMGT annotations. Some IMGT-functional V segments, including TRBV6-2 and TRBV6-3, could not be distinguished by the 87-base-pair reads and were therefore excluded. Because some donors lacked HLA typing at each locus, the association tests relied only on the typed subset. A later analysis found that most CMV-associated TCR beta chains appeared HLA-restricted, with HLA associations seemingly driven largely by CMV exposure. Compared with the roughly 700-donor mean, donors in an Asian-associated ancestry cluster had fewer N-insertions in productive TCRs, according to a later genetic analysis. A later analysis associated 17,000 or so TCR beta sequences with specific HLA alleles at a false discovery rate of 0.05. In a later analysis, several top co-occurrence clusters were reported to appear linked to parvovirus B19, influenza, CMV and Epstein-Barr virus. The only immune exposure information available for the cohort was CMV serostatus. In a later analysis, HLA-associated TCR beta chains were found to be more clonally expanded and to have lower generation probabilities than equally common non-associated chains. In a later genetic analysis, a missense DCLRE1C variant was associated with V-gene and J-gene trimming of TCR beta chains, and the association was replicated in an independent cohort. The classifier was reported to diagnose cytomegalovirus status with high specificity and sensitivity in both the original cohort and the validation cohort. A later analysis found that TCR association rates varied across HLA loci, with DRB1 alleles showing the most associated TCRs and HLA-C alleles the fewest. Presence/absence analyses assumed roughly uniform sequencing depth across donors, an assumption that may not hold. The sequencing pipeline was judged likely to have produced a cluster of highly shared sequence variants as a technical artifact. The study listed 164 TCR beta chains as associated with cytomegalovirus. Most TCR sequences were seen in very few donors, while some public TCRs were found in many individuals. Strong co-occurrence of HLA alleles, especially DR and DQ, made assigning TCR associations to individual alleles difficult. It was suggested by the authors that the approach could potentially be generalized to other disease states and immunological phenotypes. The earlier analysis of about 600 of the donors excluded approximately 15 rarely observed V segments, including chromosome 9 orphons, because counts were too low. A further reported finding was that TCR beta sequences accurately predicted the HLA-A and HLA-B alleles for most subjects in the first cohort. In vitro tests confirmed that a few of the cytomegalovirus-associated TCR beta chains recognize cytomegalovirus antigens.

V is cut by 7 bases and J by 10 bases, and the space between the germline ends is 20 bases. CDR1 and CDR2 (LGHNT, FRNRAP) derive from the germline V gene. Counted from cysteine to phenylalanine, this CDR3 has 14 amino acids. The retained sequence is limited to the CDR3, 42 bases, with the frame set at the first base. The cohort was made up of several hundred healthy bone marrow donors. All cohort members were sampled while nominally healthy, although unrecorded immune exposures were likely present. The donor was CMV seronegative and was included in the group of a few hundred seronegative cohort members. A peripheral blood sample was collected from each donor, and TCR beta sequencing was performed on peripheral blood mononuclear cells. Genomic DNA was extracted from the blood cell samples with the Qiagen DNeasy Blood Extraction Kit. Concerning this clone itself: This clone's antigen is unknown. Per-base qualities were not stored, and no clone one base away is much larger.

Library method: the immunoSEQ multiplex PCR assay. The multiplex PCR relied on a mix of 60 forward primers for TCR Vbeta segments and 13 reverse primers for TCR Jbeta segments. The CDR3 region of rearranged TCR beta genes was amplified from genomic DNA with a multiplex PCR assay. The Illumina HiSeq System was used to sequence the amplified TCR beta libraries as 87-base-pair reads. Turning to the authors' computational methods: Across the 500 to 850 repertoires, a later analysis counted approximately 83 million unique TCR beta chains, approximately 10 million of which were shared by at least two donors. Raw reads were error-corrected and collapsed into unique sequences by a nearest-neighbor algorithm in which closely related sequences were merged to remove PCR and sequencing errors. Alignment of CDR3 sequences to IMGT reference sequences was used to assign V, D and J gene segments. For a sequence to be retained, a match of at least six nucleotides was required to both a V gene segment and a J gene segment. Rearrangements were called productive when the CDR3 lacked stop codons and stayed in frame with V and J; all others were non-productive. Following IMGT convention, CDR3 was defined as the stretch from the second conserved V-encoded cysteine up to the conserved J-encoded phenylalanine. The earlier analysis of a few hundred of the donors excluded any sequence lacking an unambiguous match to a single V gene segment. In an earlier analysis of about 590 of the donors, a V segment was called functional when productive rearrangements were above 56.7%, and segregating when the standard deviation between donors exceeded 5%. A statistical classification framework was built for diagnosing cytomegalovirus status from the catalog of TCR beta chain sequences. In a later analysis, V and J genes were assigned by comparing TCR nucleotide sequences against IMGT/GENE-DB human TR gene sequences. Using the TCRdist pipeline, a later analysis assigned CDR3 sequences along with most-parsimonious VDJ recombination scenarios. In a later analysis, every TCR beta chain was defined by the combination of its CDR3 amino acid sequence and its V-gene family, and reads without a unique V-gene family were dropped. A later analysis removed nearly 600 highly shared, low-generation-probability nucleotide sequences to deal with suspected cross-contamination and a sequencing artifact. In a later analysis, a clonal expansion index for each public chain was calculated from normalized within-repertoire ranks of inferred template counts. In a later analysis, generation probabilities were computed using a VDJ recombination model fitted to out-of-frame rearrangements, and the results were checked against IGoR. In a later analysis, hypergeometric tests were used to score TCR-TCR, TCR-HLA and TCR-CMV co-occurrence, with a repertoire-size bias correction applied to TCR pairs. A later analysis estimated false discovery rates by permuting HLA or CMV assignments 20 times. In a later analysis, co-occurring TCRs were grouped using DBSCAN, with TCRdist sequence similarity added in when clustering inside HLA-allele-positive subsets. Repertoires with fewer than 30,000 or more than 120,000 public chains, plus five repertoires with anomalous nucleotide sharing, were excluded from co-occurrence clustering. TCRdb took over this immuneACCESS table, retaining in-frame rearrangements with V and J assigned. Such tables are incomplete; in checked studies, under half of the missing clones stem from an unresolved V gene, and the remainder is unexplained. V and J calls plus clone size are reproduced from that table; the DNA served to infer D and trimming. The sample table holds 110,000 or so clones, of which more than 80% were seen once. The ten largest clones capture less than 2% of the sample.

The sample comprised PBMCs. The source of this sequence is a man aged 35-49 years in good health and CMV-seronegative. Recombination joined TRBV12-5 with TRBJ2-4; the D segment could be TRBD1, given 6 matching bases. CDR3 sequence: CASVIGIRRGIQYF. The nucleotide sequence reads TGTGCTAGTGTTATCGGGATACGAAGGGGGATTCAGTACTTC.